A selection of T cell receptor beta chains follows, all from one sample in a study of blood T cell repertoires in COVID-19. Generated by immunoSEQ multiplex PCR, the TCRdb table keeps only in-frame clones and is missing some. The sample lists roughly 50,000 clones, 89% occurring once. The specimen sequenced was peripheral blood. The receptors come from a woman aged 60-75 years with active COVID-19. CDR3s include the opening cysteine and the closing phenylalanine or tryptophan. A D gene is named only where the DNA matches it firmly.

V	J	D	CDR3
TRBV7-6	TRBJ1-2	TRBD1	CASSQPGQGPSGYTF
TRBV4-3	TRBJ1-2	TRBD1	CASSQDGTGTGGYTF
TRBV7-6	TRBJ1-4	NA	CASSLTGKEKLFF
TRBV5-1	TRBJ1-1	TRBD1	CASSLRQGGRDTEAFF
TRBV2	TRBJ1-1	NA	CATWTGGGEAFF
TRBV5-7	TRBJ2-7	NA	CASSFHGRYEQYF
TRBV18	TRBJ2-1	NA	CASSRSTAYNEQFF
TRBV2	TRBJ1-6	NA	CASRWSSYNSPLHF
TRBV5-1	TRBJ2-7	NA	CASRRVDTTYEQYF
TRBV5-6	TRBJ2-7	NA	CASILGRGSVYEQYF
TRBV27	TRBJ2-1	TRBD2	CASTLRGGLNEQFF
TRBV18	TRBJ2-2	TRBD1	CASSPRTGSDGELFF
TRBV12-3/TRBV12-4	TRBJ1-1	NA	CASSPPGNTEAFF
TRBV9	TRBJ1-3	NA	CASSVGGTGNTIYF
TRBV7-6	TRBJ1-2	TRBD1	CASSPGQAPYGYTF
TRBV29-1	TRBJ2-6	NA	CSVTLDSSGANVLTF
TRBV25-1	TRBJ1-1	NA	CASRATEAFF
TRBV2	TRBJ2-1	TRBD2	CASRWTSGYNEQFF
TRBV3-1/TRBV3-2	TRBJ1-4	NA	CASSQGGQRMDEKLFF
TRBV5-1	TRBJ1-5	TRBD1	CASSLGTGGNQPQHF
TRBV6-2/TRBV6-3	TRBJ2-1	NA	CASSNPRFEQFF
TRBV18	TRBJ2-7	NA	CASSKERGYSYEQYF
TRBV6-5	TRBJ2-5	TRBD1	CASSFHRGEETQYF
TRBV6-5	TRBJ1-2	NA	CASSYSSPRGNGYTF
TRBV7-2	TRBJ2-1	NA	CASSQTRDSYNEQFF
TRBV15	TRBJ2-1	NA	CATSNGIYNEQFF
TRBV6-6	TRBJ1-1	TRBD1	CASSPQGQGDTEAFF
TRBV3-1/TRBV3-2	TRBJ2-7	NA	CASSPFLGNKGVYEQYF
TRBV29-1	TRBJ2-5	TRBD1	CSFEGQGVIKTQYF
TRBV5-4	TRBJ2-7	NA	CASSPGGGSSYEQYF
TRBV19	TRBJ2-3	NA	CASSIAATTQYF
TRBV5-6	TRBJ2-2	NA	CASSTGPNTGELFF
TRBV5-5	TRBJ1-2	NA	CASSPGSGGYTF
TRBV15	TRBJ1-6	NA	CATSRGVGGALSPLHF
TRBV7-9	TRBJ1-2	NA	CASSLGQNYGYTF
TRBV6-2/TRBV6-3	TRBJ1-1	TRBD1	CASSPPQGTEAFF
TRBV18	TRBJ2-2	TRBD1	CASSRPGQSNTGELFF
TRBV27	TRBJ2-7	NA	CASSASGYYEQYF
TRBV7-9	TRBJ1-6	NA	CASTTRGGGSPLHF
TRBV9	TRBJ1-1	NA	CASSAEGNTEAFF
TRBV27	TRBJ2-3	TRBD1	CASSPGTGWWADTQYF
TRBV27	TRBJ1-1	TRBD1	CASRPTGTGEAFF
TRBV6-5	TRBJ2-1	TRBD1	CASSSGTGVWDEQFF